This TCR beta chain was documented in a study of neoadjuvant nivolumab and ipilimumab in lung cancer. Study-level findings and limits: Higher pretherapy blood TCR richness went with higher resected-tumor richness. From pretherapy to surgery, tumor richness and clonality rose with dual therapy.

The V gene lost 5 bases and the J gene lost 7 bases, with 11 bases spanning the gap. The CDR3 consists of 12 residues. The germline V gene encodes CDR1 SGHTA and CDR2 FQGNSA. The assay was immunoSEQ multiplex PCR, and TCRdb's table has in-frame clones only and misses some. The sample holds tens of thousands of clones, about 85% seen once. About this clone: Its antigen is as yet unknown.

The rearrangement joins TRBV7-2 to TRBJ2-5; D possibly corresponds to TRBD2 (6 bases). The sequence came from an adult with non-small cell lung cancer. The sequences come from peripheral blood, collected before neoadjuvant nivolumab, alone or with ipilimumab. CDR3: CASSQVGGTQYF. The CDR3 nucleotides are TGTGCCAGCAGCCAGGTCGGGGGGACCCAGTACTTC.